This T cell receptor (beta chain) originates from a study of human T cells and chemical hapten exposure. Whole-study results and caveats: Expanded TCRs were compared with controls, and the expanded TCRs formed significantly more large CDR3 similarity clusters.

This clonotype was found a few times. What it binds is unknown. Sample time point: patch test 3, about 24 weeks after DPC sensitization. The treatment was: therapeutic diphenylcyclopropenone sensitization with weekly scalp DPC. Individual cDNA molecules in this library carried unique molecular identifiers. MiXCR, run by TCRdb on the RACE reads, gives a single entry per CDR3 protein. The sample consists of 55,000 to 80,000 distinct CDR3 sequences, roughly 9.6% of them appearing once. Germline CDR1 and CDR2: SGDLS and YYNGEE. V lost 0 bases, J lost 4 bases, and 16 bases lay in between. The CDR3 covers 16 residues.

The sequence derives from a woman in her 30s with alopecia areata. Some clones in this sample may be carry-over from other donors' samples. The specimen comprised whole blood, sampled in connection with sensitization to the hapten diphenylcyclopropenone (DPC). This chain uses TRBV9 with TRBJ1-2; possibly TRBD1 for D (5 bases). The CDR3 loop is CASSVDVTGQGYGYTF. The CDR3 nucleotides read TGTGCCAGCAGCGTAGACGTTACGGGGCAAGGCTATGGCTACACCTTC.